Shown below are 10 T cell receptor beta chains from a single sample sequenced in a study of radiotherapy plus CTLA-4 blockade in lung cancer. The data were produced by immunoSEQ multiplex PCR, yet TCRdb's version contains in-frame clones alone and is incomplete. In the table there are about 80,000 clones, 75% to 90% of which are singletons. Sequencing was performed on peripheral blood, taken from a patient treated with radiotherapy plus ipilimumab. These receptors all stem from a human donor with non-small cell lung cancer who had a partial response to radiotherapy plus ipilimumab.

The gene calls are TRBV25-1 and TRBJ2-3; TRBD2 aligns across 11 bases. CDR3 length: 15 amino acids. V shed 6 bases and J 10 bases; nucleotides not matched to a gene: 12. CDR1 MGHDK and CDR2 SYGVNS come from the germline V gene. The CDR3 bases are TGTGCCAGCAGCGCTACTAGCGGGAGCTTGAAAGCGCAGTATTTT. It specifies CASSATSGSLKAQYF.

The chain joins TRBV5-5 to TRBJ2-2, with 8 bases identical to TRBD2. Trimming removed 2 bases from V and 4 bases from J; junction bases left unmatched: 1. Germline V lookup: CDR1 SGHKS, CDR2 YYEKEE (reference sequence). The CDR3 extends over 14 amino acids. The DNA of the CDR3 is TGTGCCAGCAGCTTAAGCGGGGGCACCGGGGAGCTGTTTTTT. This encodes CASSLSGGTGELFF.

The chain employs TRBV4-1 and TRBJ1-2; a weak D match, TRBD1 (6 bases). The germline V gene encodes CDR1 MGHRA and CDR2 YSYEKL. The CDR3 extends over 16 amino acids. V lost 0 bases, J lost 4 bases, and 15 bases lay in between. DNA of the CDR3: TGCGCCAGCAGCCAAGATCATAGGGGACATATCTATGGCTACACCTTC. Protein product: CASSQDHRGHIYGYTF.

Of note for this clone: Germline is not matched at one junction end, which may reflect a read error. V gene TRBV7-3 combines with J gene TRBJ1-5; D perhaps matches TRBD1 (6 bases). The germline gives CDR1 SGHTA, CDR2 FQGTGA. The length of the CDR3 is 14 residues. CDR3 bases: TGTGCCAGCAGCTTAACTGGGGGCAACCAGCCCCAGCATTTT. Residues: CASSLTGGNQPQHF.

This clone came up once. This chain joins TRBV6-6 and TRBJ2-7, with 7 nucleotides matching TRBD1. CDR3 size: 16 residues. Germline CDR1 reads MNHNY; CDR2 reads SVGAGI (reference sequence). V shed 5 bases and J 1 base; nucleotides not matched to a gene: 11. CDR3 nucleotides: TGTGCCAGCAGTATGGGACAGCCAACCGAATCCTACGAGCAGTACGTC. Amino acids: CASSMGQPTESYEQYV.

The rearrangement uses TRBV5-1 and TRBJ1-4; the D is unclear. The V end was cut by 0 bases, the J end by 1 base, with 7 bases between. The CDR3 contains 15 residues. Germline V lookup: CDR1 SGHRS, CDR2 YFSETQ. The CDR3 nucleotides read TGCGCCAGCAGCTTGGATCGGGGAACTAATGAAAAACTGTTTTTT. Translation: CASSLDRGTNEKLFF.

This clone was detected once. The chain employs TRBV4-1 and TRBJ1-1; maybe TRBD1 (6 bases). The CDR3 spans 16 residues. Germline loops: CDR1 MGHRA, CDR2 YSYEKL. The ends were cut back, 1 base at V and 7 bases at J, with 19 bases in the middle. The CDR3, as DNA: TGCGCCAGCAGCCAAGGCAAATGGAGGACAGAACGTGAAGCTTTCTTT. Protein sequence: CASSQGKWRTEREAFF.

The chain combines TRBV4-2 with TRBJ1-3; 7 nucleotides match TRBD1. The ends lost 1 base at V and 2 bases at J; junction bases unmatched: 5. Germline assignment: CDR1 LGHNA and CDR2 YNFKEQ. The CDR3 contains 16 residues. In DNA, the CDR3 is TGTGCCAGCAGCCAAGCTGTGGGACAGACTGGAAACACCATATATTTT. Translated, it gives CASSQAVGQTGNTIYF.

This clone was observed once. The genes are TRBV27 and TRBJ2-5, with TRBD1 as a possible D gene (6 bases). Germline V gene lookup returns CDR1 MNHEY and CDR2 SMNVEV (reference sequence). Deletions cut 4 bases from V and 5 bases from J, with 14 bases between. This CDR3 is built from 14 residues. CDR3 in amino acids: CASSYRVEGETQYF. As DNA, the CDR3 is TGTGCCAGCAGTTACAGGGTAGAGGGTGAGACCCAGTACTTC.

Concerning this clone: An end of the junction differs from the germline gene, which may be a read error. The rearrangement uses TRBV19 and TRBJ1-3; TRBD1 agrees at 8 bases. Germline V gene sequence: CDR1 LNHDA, CDR2 SQIVND (reference sequence). This CDR3 is 19 amino acids long. Written as DNA, the CDR3 is TGTGCCAGTAGTAACCCCAGACAGGGGATTCGGAGCTCTGGAAGCACCATATATTTT. It encodes CASSNPRQGIRSSGSTIYF.